The 25 T cell receptor beta chains given below trace back to one sample, sequenced in a study of identical twins. TCRdb redid the calling of the 5' RACE reads with MiXCR, one entry per CDR3 protein. The sample contains approximately 1.8 million distinct CDR3 sequences, less than 40% of which appear only once. Sequenced: cord blood. Receptor source: a newborn girl in good health.

The rearrangement uses TRBV18 and TRBJ2-4; the D is unclear. V lost 2 bases and J lost 6, with 8 bases in between. Germline V lookup: CDR1 KGHSH, CDR2 LQKENI. This CDR3 has 13 amino acids. CDR3 coding DNA: TGTGCCAGCTCACCAGGGAACCCAAACATTCAGTACTTC. Protein: CASSPGNPNIQYF. Complete variable domain (other parts from reference TRBV18 and TRBJ2-4): NAGVMQNPRHLVRRRGQEARLRCSPMKGHSHVYWYRQLPEEGLKFMVYLQKENIIDESGMPKERFSAEFPKEGPSILRIQQVVRGDSAAYFCASSPGNPNIQYFGAGTRLSVL.

This chain uses TRBV4-2 with TRBJ1-6; D uncertain. CDR1 is LGHNA, CDR2 YNFKEQ, per germline. V was cut by 3 bases and J by 9 bases, with 15 bases left in between. There are 15 residues in the CDR3. The CDR3 loop is CASSHREQPTSPLHF. In DNA form, the CDR3 reads TGTGCCAGCAGCCACCGGGAACAGCCTACTTCACCCCTCCACTTT.

The gene calls are TRBV3-1 and TRBJ2-5, with D possibly TRBD2 on 5 matching bases. The CDR3 has 17 amino acids. Germline lookup yields CDR1 LGHDT and CDR2 YNNKEL (reference sequence). Trimming left V 3 bases short and J 2 bases short, with 19 bases between. This CDR3 is CASSQGSRTGGQETQYF. The CDR3, as DNA: TGTGCCAGCAGCCAGGGGTCCCGGACTGGCGGTCAAGAGACCCAGTACTTC.

V gene TRBV11-2 combines with J gene TRBJ2-3; D might be TRBD1 or TRBD2, each matching 6 bases. Germline values: CDR1 SGHAT, CDR2 FQNNGV. This CDR3 comprises 16 residues. V was clipped by 4 bases and J by 3 bases, with 17 bases between them. Here the CDR3 DNA reads TGTGCCAGCAGCTCTCCGGGGGCATCGAGGACAGATACGCAGTATTTT. Translating it yields CASSSPGASRTDTQYF.

This sequence joins TRBV29-1 and TRBJ1-1; D remains unclear. The CDR3 runs to 10 residues. Germline CDR1 is SQVTM and CDR2 is ANQGSEA. V gave up 8 bases and J gave up 5 bases, with 9 bases separating them. The CDR3 DNA reads as TGCAGCTACCGGGAGACTGAAGCTTTCTTT. Translating it yields CSYRETEAFF.

In its sample, this clonotype was seen many times. J is TRBJ1-4 and V is TRBV4-2, with D possibly TRBD1 on 6 matching bases. V was shortened by 1 base and J by 0 bases, with 9 bases between the two germline ends. CDR1 and CDR2 from the germline V gene are LGHNA and YNFKEQ. The CDR3 is 16 residues long. Written as DNA, the CDR3 is TGTGCCAGCAGCCAAGTCTGGACAGCAACTAATGAAAAACTGTTTTTT. This translates into CASSQVWTATNEKLFF.

J is TRBJ1-5 and V is TRBV28; 7 bases fit TRBD1. V trimming: 3 bases; J trimming: 9 bases; junction bases outside the gene matches: 5. CDR1 is MDHEN, CDR2 SYDVKM, per germline. This CDR3 is built from 13 residues. CDR3 sequence (DNA): TGTGCCAGCAGTTTGCAAACAGGGGCGCCCCAGCATTTT. Its translation: CASSLQTGAPQHF.

This clonotype was seen a few times. CDR3 DNA sequence: TGCAGTGCTTGGGGGGGTCCCCCTTACAATGAGCAGTTCTTC. Translation gives CSAWGGPPYNEQFF. The rearrangement links TRBV20-1 to TRBJ2-1; 7 positions agree with TRBD2. The CDR3 consists of 14 residues. The germline V gene encodes CDR1 DFQATT and CDR2 SNEGSKA (reference sequence). Trimming at V came to 5 bases and at J to 4 bases, leaving 8 bases not matched to a gene.

J is TRBJ1-1 and V is TRBV20-1, with TRBD1 as a possible D gene (5 bases). V lost 6 bases, J lost 0 bases, and 11 bases lay in between. CDR3 size: 13 residues. The germline gives CDR1 DFQATT, CDR2 SNEGSKA (reference sequence). The CDR3 here is CSAEVGVNTEAFF. CDR3 coding DNA: TGCAGTGCGGAGGTAGGGGTGAACACTGAAGCTTTCTTT.

Details on this clonotype: At one end the junction does not follow the germline gene, possibly because of a read error. The chain carries TRBV6-1 and TRBJ2-2; no clear D gene. The CDR3 length is 14 residues. In germline, CDR1 is MNHNS, CDR2 SASEGT. The CDR3 nucleotides read TGTGCCAGCGGTGGGGAATCGAATACCGGGGAGCTGTTTTTT. This gives the protein CASGGESNTGELFF.

The chain combines TRBV7-2 with TRBJ2-7; maybe TRBD2 (5 bases). Trimming shortened V by 2 bases and J by 1 base, and 15 bases separated the two germline ends. CDR3 size: 16 residues. CDR1 is SGHTA and CDR2 is FQGNSA in the germline V gene. The CDR3 sequence: CASSLIYGKKSYEQYF. As DNA, the CDR3 is TGTGCCAGCAGCTTAATTTACGGGAAGAAATCCTACGAGCAGTACTTC.

The sample holds a few counts of this clonotype. The chain uses TRBV12-3 or TRBV12-4 and TRBJ2-5; 7 bases fit TRBD1. V was pared by 5 bases and J by 11 bases, with 11 bases of the junction left unmatched. CDR3 length: 13 residues. This CDR3 reads CASSEIDRVEQYF. Here the CDR3 DNA reads TGTGCCAGCAGTGAAATAGACAGGGTTGAACAGTACTTC.

A few counts support this clonotype. The J gene is TRBJ1-5, the V gene TRBV21-1; TRBD1, the D gene given by the table, was not confirmed from the DNA. TRBV21-1 is a recognized pseudogene. This CDR3 spans 16 amino acids. The CDR3, as DNA: TGTGCCAGCTGGGCGAATTCAGACAGTGTATATCAGCCCCAGCATTTT. Its protein is CASWANSDSVYQPQHF.

This clonotype was picked up a small number of times. V and J are TRBV6-2 or TRBV6-3 and TRBJ2-3; maybe TRBD2 (6 bases). CDR1 MNHEY and CDR2 SVGEGT come from the germline V gene. V was clipped by 2 bases and J by 7 bases, with 13 bases between them. This CDR3 is 14 amino acids long. CDR3 sequence (DNA): TGTGCCAGCAGTTACAGGGAGGCGCGGTATACGCAGTATTTT. This translates into CASSYREARYTQYF.

This clonotype came up a few times. This chain links TRBV2 with TRBJ1-5; D unresolved. This CDR3 is built from 13 residues. The germline V gene encodes CDR1 SNHLY and CDR2 FYNNEI. V dropped 6 bases and J dropped 3 bases, with 9 bases sitting between them. In nucleotides, the CDR3 is TGTGCCAGCAGGGTTGTCTTCAATCAGCCCCAGCATTTT. Encoded protein: CASRVVFNQPQHF.

This chain connects TRBV20-1 to TRBJ2-5; D gene uncertain. Germline V gives CDR1 DFQATT, CDR2 SNEGSKA (reference sequence). This CDR3 has 11 residues. V lost 6 bases, J lost 1 base, and 6 bases lay in between. CDR3 in DNA: TGCAGTGCCCAGCGCCAAGAGACCCAGTACTTC. Residues: CSAQRQETQYF.

The chain recombines TRBV14 with TRBJ2-3, with TRBD2 matching over 14 bases. CDR3 size: 17 residues. Unmatched junction bases numbered 6, after V lost 2 bases and J lost 5 bases. Germline V gene lookup returns CDR1 SGHDN and CDR2 FVKESK. CDR3 DNA sequence: TGTGCCAGCAGCCAACTTCGACTAGCGGGAGGGGTAGATACGCAGTATTTT. This gives the protein CASSQLRLAGGVDTQYF.

The chain couples TRBV10-3 to TRBJ2-1, with D tentatively TRBD1 or TRBD2 (5 bases each). The J call could be wrong; TRBJ2-7 is a better fit for the DNA end. The germline V gene encodes CDR1 ENHRY and CDR2 SYGVKD. The CDR3 runs to 15 residues. This CDR3 is CAISELSGAYNEQYF. The CDR3 bases are TGTGCCATCAGTGAGCTATCCGGGGCCTACAATGAGCAGTACTTC.

The chain carries TRBV6-6 and TRBJ2-5; tentatively, D is TRBD1 or TRBD2 (6 bases each). The CDR3 covers 13 residues. Trimming removed 6 bases at V and 11 bases at J, with 19 bases between. Germline CDR1 is MNHNY and CDR2 is SVGAGI (reference sequence). The chain's CDR3 is CASRTRVGGEQYF. CDR3 DNA sequence: TGTGCCAGCAGGACTAGGGTAGGGGGTGAGCAGTACTTC.

Turning to this clonotype: Germline and junction disagree at one end, which may indicate a read error. The genes are TRBV20-1 and TRBJ2-7; D ambiguous. CDR3 size: 11 residues. CDR1 and CDR2 from the germline V gene are DFQATT and SNEGSKA (reference sequence). The CDR3 DNA sequence: TGCAGTGCTATAGGTGGCTACGGGCAGTACTTC. Translated: CSAIGGYGQYF.

In its sample, this clonotype was seen many times. The chain combines TRBV5-1 with TRBJ2-7; 11 bases are a match to TRBD1. Germline V gene lookup returns CDR1 SGHRS and CDR2 YFSETQ. V lost 5 bases, J lost 3 bases, and 10 bases stayed unmatched. The CDR3 covers 16 residues. CDR3 region: CASSLSRTGGFYEQYF. CDR3 bases: TGCGCCAGCAGTTTATCTCGGACAGGGGGCTTCTACGAGCAGTACTTC.

Remarks on this clonotype: A read error may be the cause here, since a much bigger clone is one base away. The chain has TRBV10-3 and TRBJ2-7; D is perhaps TRBD2 (5 bases). The CDR3 runs to 14 residues. V shed 3 bases and J shed 7 bases, with 16 bases lying between them. Germline V gene data show CDR1 as ENHRY and CDR2 as SYGVKD. CDR3: CAISDQRSYNEQYF. The CDR3 DNA reads as TGTGCCATCAGTGACCAGCGGTCCTACAATGAGCAGTACTTC.

In its sample, this clonotype was seen a few times. The CDR3 protein is CASSGGSTEAFF. Here the CDR3 DNA reads TGTGCCAGCAGCGGGGGTTCCACTGAAGCTTTCTTT. This chain connects TRBV9 to TRBJ1-1; no reliable D call. Per the germline V gene, CDR1 is SGDLS and CDR2 is YYNGEE. The CDR3 is 12 amino acids. V shed 3 bases and J shed 4 bases, with 7 bases lying between them. Drawing the rest from reference TRBV9 and TRBJ1-1, the complete variable domain is DSGVTQTPKHLITATGQRVTLRCSPRSGDLSVYWYQQSLDQGLQFLIQYYNGEERAKGNILERFSAQQFPDLHSELNLSSLELGDSALYFCASSGGSTEAFFGQGTRLTVV.

Remarks on this clonotype: The junction does not match germline at one end; this may be a read error. This chain joins TRBV7-9 and TRBJ2-1; D call uncertain. The V gene's germline CDR1 is SEHNR and CDR2 FQNEAQ (reference sequence). The CDR3 extends over 14 amino acids. In DNA form, the CDR3 reads TGTGCCAGCAACTTAGTCGTTCCCTACAATGAGCAGTTCTTC. The encoded protein is CASNLVVPYNEQFF. Complete variable domain (other parts from reference TRBV7-9 and TRBJ2-1): DTGVSQNPRHKITKRGQNVTFRCDPISEHNRLYWYRQTLGQGPEFLTYFQNEAQLEKSRLLSDRFSAERPKGSFSTLEIQRTEQGDSAMYLCASNLVVPYNEQFFGPGTRLTVL.

V gene TRBV20-1 combines with J gene TRBJ2-1; 9 bases line up with TRBD2. The CDR3 sequence is 13 residues long. Germline lookup yields CDR1 DFQATT and CDR2 SNEGSKA (reference sequence). With V trimmed by 6 bases and J by 10 bases, 10 bases remained unmatched. The DNA of the CDR3 is TGCAGTGCGAGGACTAGCGTGTCGAACGAGCAGTTCTTC. This encodes CSARTSVSNEQFF.